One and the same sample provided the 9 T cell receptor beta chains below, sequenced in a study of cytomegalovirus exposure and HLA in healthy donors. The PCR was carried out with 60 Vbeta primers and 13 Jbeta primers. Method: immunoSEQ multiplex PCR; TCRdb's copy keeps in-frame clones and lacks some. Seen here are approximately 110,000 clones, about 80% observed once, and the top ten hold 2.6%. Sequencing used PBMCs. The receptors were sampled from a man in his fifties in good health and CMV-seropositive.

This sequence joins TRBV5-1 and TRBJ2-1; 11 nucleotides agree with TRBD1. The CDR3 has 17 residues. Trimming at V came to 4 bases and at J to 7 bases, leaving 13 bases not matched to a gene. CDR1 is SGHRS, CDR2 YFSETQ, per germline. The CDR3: CASSPRLDRGRRNEQFF. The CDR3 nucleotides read TGCGCCAGCAGCCCGCGACTGGACAGGGGGCGCAGAAATGAGCAGTTCTTC.

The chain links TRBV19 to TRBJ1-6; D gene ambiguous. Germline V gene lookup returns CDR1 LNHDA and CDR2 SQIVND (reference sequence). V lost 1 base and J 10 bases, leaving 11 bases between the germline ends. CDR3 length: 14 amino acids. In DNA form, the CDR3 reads TGTGCCAGTAGTATAGTTCCGGGAAGCTCACCCCTCCACTTT. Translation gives CASSIVPGSSPLHF.

The CDR3 coding sequence is TGCGCCAGCAGCCCACAGGGGACCCCCTCCTACAATGAGCAGTTCTTC. Translation: CASSPQGTPSYNEQFF. The V and J genes are TRBV5-1 and TRBJ2-1; 7 nucleotides match TRBD1. Germline CDR1 reads SGHRS; CDR2 reads YFSETQ. The CDR3 length is 16 residues. Trimming at V came to 4 bases and at J to 0 bases, leaving 7 bases not matched to a gene.

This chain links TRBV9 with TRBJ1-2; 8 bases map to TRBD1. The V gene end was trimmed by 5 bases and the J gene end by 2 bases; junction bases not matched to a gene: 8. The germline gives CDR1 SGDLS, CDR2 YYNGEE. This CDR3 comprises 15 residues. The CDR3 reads CASRGGTGRNYGYTF. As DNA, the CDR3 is TGTGCCAGCAGGGGGGGGACAGGAAGAAACTATGGCTACACCTTC.

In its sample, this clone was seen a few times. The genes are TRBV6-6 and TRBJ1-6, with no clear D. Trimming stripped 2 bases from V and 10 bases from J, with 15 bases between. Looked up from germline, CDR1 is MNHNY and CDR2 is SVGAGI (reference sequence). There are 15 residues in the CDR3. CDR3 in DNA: TGTGCCAGCAGTTACGGAGAACGCGACGGGTCACCCCTCCACTTT. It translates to CASSYGERDGSPLHF.

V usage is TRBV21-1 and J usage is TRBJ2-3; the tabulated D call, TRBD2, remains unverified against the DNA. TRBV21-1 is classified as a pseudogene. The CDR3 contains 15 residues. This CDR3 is CASNPGDPPRNWQYF. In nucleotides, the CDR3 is TGTGCCAGCAACCCGGGGGACCCACCGAGGAATTGGCAGTATTTT.

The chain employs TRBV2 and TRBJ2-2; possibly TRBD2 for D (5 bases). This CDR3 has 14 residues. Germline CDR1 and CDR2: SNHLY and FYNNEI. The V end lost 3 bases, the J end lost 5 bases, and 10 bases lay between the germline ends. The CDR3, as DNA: TGTGCCAGCAGTGACCTACGGGAAACCGGGGAGCTGTTTTTT. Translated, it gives CASSDLRETGELFF.

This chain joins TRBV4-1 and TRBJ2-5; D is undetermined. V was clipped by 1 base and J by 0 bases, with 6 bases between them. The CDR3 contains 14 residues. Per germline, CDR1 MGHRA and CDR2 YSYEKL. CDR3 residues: CASSQAGNQETQYF. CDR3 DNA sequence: TGCGCCAGCAGCCAAGCAGGCAACCAAGAGACCCAGTACTTC.

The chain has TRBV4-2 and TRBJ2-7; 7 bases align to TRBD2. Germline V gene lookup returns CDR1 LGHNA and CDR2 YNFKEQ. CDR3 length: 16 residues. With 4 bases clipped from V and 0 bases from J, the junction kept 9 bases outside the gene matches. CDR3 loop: CASSRASSGNSYEQYF. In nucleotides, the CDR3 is TGTGCCAGCAGCCGAGCCTCTAGCGGAAACTCCTACGAGCAGTACTTC.